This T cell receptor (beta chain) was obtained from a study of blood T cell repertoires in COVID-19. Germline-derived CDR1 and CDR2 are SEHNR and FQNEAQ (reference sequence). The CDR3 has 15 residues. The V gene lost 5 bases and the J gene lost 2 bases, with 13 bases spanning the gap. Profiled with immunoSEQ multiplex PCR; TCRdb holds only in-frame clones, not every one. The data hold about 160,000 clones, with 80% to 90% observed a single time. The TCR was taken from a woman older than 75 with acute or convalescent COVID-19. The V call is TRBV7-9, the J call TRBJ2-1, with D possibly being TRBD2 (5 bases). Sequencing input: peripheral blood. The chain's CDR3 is CASSPRGIPYNEQFF. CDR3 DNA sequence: TGTGCCAGCAGCCCCCGAGGGATACCCTACAATGAGCAGTTCTTC.